This entry features one T cell receptor (beta chain) sequence. Authors' analysis steps: Amplification from reference gene primers served as the basis for estimated nucleated cell counts. The method was immunoSEQ multiplex PCR; TCRdb's version includes in-frame clones alone and lacks a portion of them. V and J calls and clone size are copied from that table; D and trimming were computed from the DNA. Of under 110,000 clones listed, approximately 84% are singletons. This specimen comes from a study of blood T cell repertoires in COVID-19. Overall study: The United States, Italy and Spain supplied acute and convalescent COVID-19 samples. In each case, the material was cDNA or gDNA derived from T cells, B-cell-depleted T cells, or PBMCs.

The CDR3 contains 17 residues. V gave up 2 bases and J gave up 1 base, with 16 bases separating them. Germline-derived CDR1 and CDR2 are SGHRS and YFSETQ. This TCR was recovered from a woman aged 60-70 years with acute or convalescent COVID-19. The sample consisted of peripheral blood. This chain links TRBV5-1 with TRBJ2-1; D is perhaps TRBD2 (6 bases). The CDR3 DNA follows: TGCGCCAGCAGCTTTTCGGGGATTAGCGGATCCTACAATGAGCAGTTCTTC. Its protein is CASSFSGISGSYNEQFF.